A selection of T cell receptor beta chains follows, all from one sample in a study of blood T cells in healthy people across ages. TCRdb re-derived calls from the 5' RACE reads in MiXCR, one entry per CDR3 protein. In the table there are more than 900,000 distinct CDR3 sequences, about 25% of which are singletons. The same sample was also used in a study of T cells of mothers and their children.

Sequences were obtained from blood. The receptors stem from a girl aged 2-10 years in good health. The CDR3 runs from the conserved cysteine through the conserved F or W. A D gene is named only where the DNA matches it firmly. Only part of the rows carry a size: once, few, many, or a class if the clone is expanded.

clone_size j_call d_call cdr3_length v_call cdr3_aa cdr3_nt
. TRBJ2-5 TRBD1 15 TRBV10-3 CAIRPTTGSQETQYF TGTGCCATCAGACCCACGACAGGGTCCCAAGAGACCCAGTACTTC
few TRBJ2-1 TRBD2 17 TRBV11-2 CASSLGVAGGTYNEQFF TGTGCCAGCAGCTTAGGGGTGGCGGGAGGGACCTACAATGAGCAGTTCTTC
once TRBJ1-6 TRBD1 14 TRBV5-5 CASTPGTGSSPLHF TGTGCCAGCACCCCAGGGACAGGGTCATCACCCCTCCACTTT
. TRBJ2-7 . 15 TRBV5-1 CASSGRGQTAYEQYF TGCGCCAGCAGCGGCAGAGGGCAGACAGCCTACGAGCAGTACTTC
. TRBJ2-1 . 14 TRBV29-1 CSAQGLNSYNEQFF TGCAGCGCCCAAGGTCTAAACTCCTACAATGAGCAGTTCTTC
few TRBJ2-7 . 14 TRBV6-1 CANSSQVQGYEQYF TGTGCCAACAGTTCTCAGGTACAGGGCTACGAGCAGTACTTC
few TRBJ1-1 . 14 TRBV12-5 CASGTPQQSAEAFF TGTGCTAGTGGTACACCCCAACAGTCCGCTGAAGCTTTCTTT
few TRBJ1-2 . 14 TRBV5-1 CASSWDAVNYGYTF TGCGCCAGCAGCTGGGACGCAGTGAACTATGGCTACACCTTC
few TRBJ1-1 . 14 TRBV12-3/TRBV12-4 CASSWGGGNTEAFF TGTGCCAGCAGTTGGGGAGGTGGTAACACTGAAGCTTTCTTT
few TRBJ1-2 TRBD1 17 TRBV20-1 CSAEQSGTGGTGDGYTF TGCAGTGCTGAGCAGAGTGGGACAGGGGGCACGGGAGATGGCTACACCTTC
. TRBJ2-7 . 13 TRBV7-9 CASTVGPGYEQYF .
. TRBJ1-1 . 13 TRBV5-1 CASSGRQNTEAFF TGCGCCAGCAGCGGCAGACAGAACACTGAAGCTTTCTTT
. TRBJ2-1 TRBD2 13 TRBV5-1 CASDVGGDNEQFF TGCGCCAGCGACGTGGGGGGGGACAATGAGCAGTTCTTC
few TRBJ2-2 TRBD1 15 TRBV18 CASSPDRGSTGELFF TGTGCCAGCTCACCCGACAGGGGGAGCACCGGGGAGCTGTTTTTT
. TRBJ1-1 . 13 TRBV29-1 CSVDGGRGTEAFF TGCAGCGTTGACGGTGGGCGAGGCACTGAAGCTTTCTTT
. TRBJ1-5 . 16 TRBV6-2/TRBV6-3 CTSSYAGGGSNQPQHF TGTACCAGCAGTTACGCCGGAGGGGGAAGCAATCAGCCCCAGCATTTT
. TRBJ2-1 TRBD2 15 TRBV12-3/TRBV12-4 CASSLGLPGEGEQFF TGTGCCAGCAGTTTAGGTCTGCCGGGGGAGGGTGAGCAGTTCTTC
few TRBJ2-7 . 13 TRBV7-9 CASSSARSYEQYF TGTGCCAGCAGCTCGGCTAGATCATACGAGCAGTACTTC
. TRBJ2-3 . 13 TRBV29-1 CSLGTPSTDTQYF TGCAGCTTAGGCACCCCTAGCACAGATACGCAGTATTTT
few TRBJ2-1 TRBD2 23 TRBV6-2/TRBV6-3 CASSSGGSRVAGGPIQLYNEQFF TGTGCCAGCAGTTCAGGGGGATCGCGAGTAGCGGGAGGACCAATACAACTCTACAATGAGCAGTTCTTC
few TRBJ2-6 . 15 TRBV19 CASWPSPSGANVLTF TGTGCCAGTTGGCCCAGTCCCTCTGGGGCCAACGTCCTGACTTTC
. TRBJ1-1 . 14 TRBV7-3 CASSPTAGWTEAFF TGTGCCAGCAGCCCCACGGCGGGATGGACTGAAGCTTTCTTT
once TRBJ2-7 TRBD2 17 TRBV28 CASSELAGGLYSDEQYF TGTGCCAGCAGTGAGCTAGCGGGAGGGCTCTACTCGGATGAGCAGTACTTC
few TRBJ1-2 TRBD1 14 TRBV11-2 CASSLATGGYGYTF TGTGCCAGCAGCTTAGCGACAGGGGGCTATGGCTACACCTTC
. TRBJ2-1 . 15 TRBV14 CASSLTAYLGFEQFF TGTGCCAGCAGCTTGACAGCATATTTGGGCTTTGAGCAGTTCTTC
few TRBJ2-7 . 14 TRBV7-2 CASSLAGHLGEQYF TGTGCCAGCAGCTTAGCGGGACACCTCGGCGAGCAGTACTTC
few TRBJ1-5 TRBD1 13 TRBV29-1 CSVRTGGSQPQHF TGCAGCGTGCGGACAGGCGGGAGTCAGCCCCAGCATTTT
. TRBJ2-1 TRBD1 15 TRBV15 CATSRDLGQQNEQFF TGTGCCACCAGCAGAGATCTGGGACAGCAAAATGAGCAGTTCTTC
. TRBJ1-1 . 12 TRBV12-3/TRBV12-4 CASSSGTPEAFF TGTGCCAGCAGCTCCGGGACCCCAGAAGCTTTCTTT
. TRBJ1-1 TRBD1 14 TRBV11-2 CASSLTGDSTEAFF TGTGCCAGCAGTTTGACAGGGGATTCCACTGAAGCTTTCTTT
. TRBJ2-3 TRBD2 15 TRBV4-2 CASSQDGRGGSGQYF TGTGCCAGCAGCCAAGATGGTCGGGGAGGGAGTGGGCAGTATTTT
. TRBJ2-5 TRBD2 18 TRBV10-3 CAISESPSGGAVEETQYF TGTGCCATCAGTGAGTCGCCCAGCGGGGGGGCCGTGGAGGAGACCCAGTACTTC
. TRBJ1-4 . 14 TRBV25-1 CASIAQGSLEKLFF TGTGCCAGCATAGCTCAGGGATCGTTGGAAAAACTGTTTTTT
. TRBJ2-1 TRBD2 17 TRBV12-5 CASGVNRTSGVPDEQFF TGTGCTAGTGGGGTAAATCGGACTAGCGGGGTTCCTGATGAGCAGTTCTTC
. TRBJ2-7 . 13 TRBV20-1 CSARVRPSYEQYF TGCAGTGCTAGAGTGCGACCCTCCTACGAGCAGTACTTC
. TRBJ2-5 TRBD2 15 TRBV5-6 CASSLTSSGRETQYF TGTGCCAGCAGCTTGACCTCTAGCGGGAGAGAGACCCAGTACTTC
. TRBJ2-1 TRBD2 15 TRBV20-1 CSAPIIAGGIDEQFF TGCAGTGCTCCTATCATAGCGGGAGGTATCGATGAGCAGTTCTTC
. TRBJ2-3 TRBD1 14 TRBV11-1 CATAPTGDTDTQYF TGCGCCACGGCCCCGACAGGGGACACAGATACGCAGTATTTT
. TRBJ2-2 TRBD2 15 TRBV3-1 CASSQGLAGAGELFF TGTGCCAGCAGCCAAGGACTAGCGGGAGCCGGGGAGCTGTTTTTT
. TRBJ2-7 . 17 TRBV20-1 CSARGTQWDRRGNEQYF TGCAGTGCTAGAGGGACACAATGGGACCGTCGAGGGAACGAGCAGTACTTC
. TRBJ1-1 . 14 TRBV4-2 CASSQSYMNTEAFF TGTGCCAGCAGCCAATCTTACATGAACACTGAAGCTTTCTTT
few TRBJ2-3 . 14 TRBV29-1 CSVEDWADTDTQYF TGCAGCGTTGAAGATTGGGCAGACACAGATACGCAGTATTTT
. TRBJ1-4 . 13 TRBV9 CASSRASGEKLFF TGTGCCAGCAGTCGGGCCTCTGGTGAAAAACTGTTTTTT
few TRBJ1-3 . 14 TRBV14 CASSLKASGNTIYF TGTGCCAGCAGCCTGAAAGCCTCTGGAAACACCATATATTTT
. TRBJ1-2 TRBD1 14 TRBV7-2 CASSSQDRGYGYTF TGTGCCAGCAGCTCTCAGGACAGGGGATATGGCTACACCTTC
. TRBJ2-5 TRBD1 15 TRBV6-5 CASSYRDRGSETQYF TGTGCCAGCAGTTACAGGGACAGGGGGTCAGAGACCCAGTACTTC
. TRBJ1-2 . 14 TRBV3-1 CASSQGGPKYGYTF TGTGCCAGCAGCCAAGGGGGTCCGAAATATGGCTACACCTTC
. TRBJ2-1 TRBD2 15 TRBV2 CASILAGDPGDEQFF TGTGCCAGCATACTAGCGGGGGATCCAGGGGATGAGCAGTTCTTC
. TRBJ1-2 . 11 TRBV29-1 CSVEQGSGYTF TGCAGCGTTGAACAGGGGAGTGGCTACACCTTC
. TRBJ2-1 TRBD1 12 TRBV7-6 CASSPQGEEQFF TGTGCCAGCAGCCCCCAGGGGGAGGAGCAGTTCTTC
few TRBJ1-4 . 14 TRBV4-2 CASSQDSANEKLFF TGTGCCAGCAGCCAAGATTCGGCTAATGAAAAACTGTTTTTT
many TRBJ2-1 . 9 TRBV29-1 CSVDNEQFF TGCAGCGTTGACAATGAGCAGTTCTTC
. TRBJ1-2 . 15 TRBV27 CASSLGPGDNYGYTF TGTGCCAGCAGTTTGGGTCCCGGGGATAACTATGGCTACACCTTC
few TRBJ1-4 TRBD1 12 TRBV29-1 CSATGWDEKLFF TGCAGCGCGACAGGGTGGGATGAAAAACTGTTTTTT